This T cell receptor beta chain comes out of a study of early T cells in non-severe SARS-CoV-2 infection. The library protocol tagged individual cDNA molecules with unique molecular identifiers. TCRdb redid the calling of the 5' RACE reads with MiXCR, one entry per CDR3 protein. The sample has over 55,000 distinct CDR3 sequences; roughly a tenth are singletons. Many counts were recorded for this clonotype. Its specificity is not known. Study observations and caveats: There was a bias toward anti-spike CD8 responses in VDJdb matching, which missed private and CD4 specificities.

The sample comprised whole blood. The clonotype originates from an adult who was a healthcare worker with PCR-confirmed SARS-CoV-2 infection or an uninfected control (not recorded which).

For the CDR3, the DNA is TGTGCCAGCAGCTTAGAGGGCCGGGGGACCCAGTACTTC. It yields the protein CASSLEGRGTQYF. The chain employs TRBV11-1 and TRBJ2-5; TRBD2 might be the D (5 bases). Trimming removed 1 base from V and 7 bases from J, with 10 bases in between. The germline gives CDR1 SGHAT, CDR2 FQDESV (reference sequence). The CDR3 length is 13 residues.